This T cell receptor (beta chain) was found in a study of OX40 agonist ivuxolimab in advanced cancers. Study-level findings and limits: Clones of CD4+ and CD8+ blood T cells grew by week 6 at doses of 0.1 to 3.0 mg/kg.

V dropped 6 bases and J dropped 1; count of bases not matched to a gene: 0. CDR3 length: 13 residues. In germline, CDR1 is MNHEY, CDR2 SVGAGI. Clones were sequenced by immunoSEQ multiplex PCR, and TCRdb holds only the in-frame ones, with some missing. This repertoire shows some 48,000 clones, about 81% found once; its top ten account for around 7%. This clone was seen a single time. Its antigen remains unknown. Other DNA sequences in this sample translate to the same CDR3. The origin of this receptor is an adult with an advanced solid tumor such as melanoma, head and neck, liver or kidney cancer. The sample was CD4+ or CD8+ T cells sorted from blood, taken in a trial of the OX40 agonist ivuxolimab. This chain joins TRBV6-5 and TRBJ1-2, with 9 bases that match TRBD1. CDR3 sequence (DNA): TGTGCCAGCAGGGGACAGGGTAACTATGGCTACACCTTC. Translated: CASRGQGNYGYTF.